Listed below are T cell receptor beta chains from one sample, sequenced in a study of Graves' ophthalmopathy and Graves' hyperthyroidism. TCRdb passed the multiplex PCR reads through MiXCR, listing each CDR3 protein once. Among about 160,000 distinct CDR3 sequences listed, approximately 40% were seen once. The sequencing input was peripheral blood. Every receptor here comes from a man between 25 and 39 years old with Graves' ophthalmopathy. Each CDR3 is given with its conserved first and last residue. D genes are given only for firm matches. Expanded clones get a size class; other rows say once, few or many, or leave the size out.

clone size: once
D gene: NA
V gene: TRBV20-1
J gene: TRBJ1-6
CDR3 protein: CSASLGTGNNSPLHF
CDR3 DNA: TGCAGTGCTAGCTTGGGGACGGGGAATAATTCGCCCCTCCACTTT

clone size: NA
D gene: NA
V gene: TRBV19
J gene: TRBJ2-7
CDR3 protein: CASSMTQSYEQYF
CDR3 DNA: TGTGCCAGTAGTATGACACAATCCTACGAGCAGTACTTC

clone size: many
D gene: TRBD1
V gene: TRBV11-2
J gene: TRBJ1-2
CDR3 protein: CASSVQGVEDGYTF
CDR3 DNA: TGTGCCAGCAGCGTTCAGGGGGTAGAGGATGGCTACACCTTC

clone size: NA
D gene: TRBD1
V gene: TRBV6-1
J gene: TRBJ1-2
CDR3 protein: CASSERPGQHYGYTF
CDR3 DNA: TGTGCCAGCAGTGAACGACCGGGACAGCACTATGGCTACACCTTC

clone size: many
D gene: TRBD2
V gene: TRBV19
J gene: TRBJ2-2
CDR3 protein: CASTLAGDGELFF
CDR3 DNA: TGTGCCAGTACACTAGCGGGAGACGGGGAGCTGTTTTTT

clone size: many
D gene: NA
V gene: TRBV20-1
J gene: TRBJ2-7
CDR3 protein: CSARGRRGRRSEQYF
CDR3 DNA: TGCAGTGCTAGAGGCCGTCGGGGGCGGCGAAGCGAGCAGTACTTC

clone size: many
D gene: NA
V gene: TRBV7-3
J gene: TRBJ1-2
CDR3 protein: CASSPTGRGHYGYTF
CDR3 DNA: TGTGCCAGCAGCCCAACAGGCAGAGGGCACTATGGCTACACCTTC

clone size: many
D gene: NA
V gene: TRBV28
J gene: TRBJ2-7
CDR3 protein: CASSSSGGLSYEQYF
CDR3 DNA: NA

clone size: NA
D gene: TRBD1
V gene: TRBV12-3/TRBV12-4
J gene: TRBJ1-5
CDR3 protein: CASSPGTGPHQPQHF
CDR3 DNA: TGTGCCAGCAGTCCGGGGACAGGGCCGCATCAGCCCCAGCATTTT

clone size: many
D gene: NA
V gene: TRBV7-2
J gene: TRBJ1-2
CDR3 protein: CASSLRSEYGNTF
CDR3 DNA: TGTGCCAGCAGCTTACGTTCAGAATATGGCAACACCTTC

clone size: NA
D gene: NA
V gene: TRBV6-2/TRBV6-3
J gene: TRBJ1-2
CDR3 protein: CASSLGGKGGYTF
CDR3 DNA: TGTGCCAGCAGTCTAGGGGGAAAGGGCGGCTACACCTTC

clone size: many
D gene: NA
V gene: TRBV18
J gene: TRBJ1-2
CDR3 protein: CASSPVENYGYTF
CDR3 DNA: TGTGCCAGCTCACCAGTTGAGAACTATGGCTACACCTTC

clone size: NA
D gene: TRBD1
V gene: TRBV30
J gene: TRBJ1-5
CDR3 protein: CAWSTGTGFWPQHF
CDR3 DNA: TGTGCCTGGAGTACCGGGACAGGGTTTTGGCCCCAGCATTTT

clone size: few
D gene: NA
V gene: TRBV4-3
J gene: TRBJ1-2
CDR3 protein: CASSQDRASYGYTF
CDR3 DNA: TGCGCCAGCAGCCAAGACAGGGCCAGCTATGGCTACACCTTC

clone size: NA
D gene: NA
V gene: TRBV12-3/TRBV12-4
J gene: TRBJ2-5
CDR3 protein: CASRPRETETQYF
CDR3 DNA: TGTGCCAGCAGGCCCCGGGAGACAGAGACCCAGTACTTC

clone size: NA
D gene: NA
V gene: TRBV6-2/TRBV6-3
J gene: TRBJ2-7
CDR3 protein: CASSYSRLLGTQYF
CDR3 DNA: TGTGCCAGCAGTTACTCGAGGCTATTGGGCACGCAGTACTTC

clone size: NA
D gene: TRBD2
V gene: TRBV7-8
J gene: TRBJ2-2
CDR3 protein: CASSLGPMGGRTGELFF
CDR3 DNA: TGTGCCAGCAGCCTCGGGCCAATGGGAGGGAGAACCGGGGAGCTGTTTTTT

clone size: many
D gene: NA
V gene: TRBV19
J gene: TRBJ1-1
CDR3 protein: CASNRDGLNTEAFF
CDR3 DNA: TGTGCCAGTAATAGGGATGGACTGAACACTGAAGCTTTCTTT

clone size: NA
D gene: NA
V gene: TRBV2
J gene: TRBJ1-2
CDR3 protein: CASRGGRLNYGYTF
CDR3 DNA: TGTGCCAGCAGAGGTGGCAGACTAAACTATGGCTACACCTTC

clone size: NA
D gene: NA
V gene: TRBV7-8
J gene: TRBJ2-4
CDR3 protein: CASSLGGRGNIQYF
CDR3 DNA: TGTGCCAGCAGCTTAGGGGGTAGGGGAAACATTCAGTACTTC

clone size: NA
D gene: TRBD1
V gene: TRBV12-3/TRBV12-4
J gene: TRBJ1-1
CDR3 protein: CASTGQGANTEAFF
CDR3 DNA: TGTGCCAGCACCGGACAGGGAGCGAACACTGAAGCTTTCTTT

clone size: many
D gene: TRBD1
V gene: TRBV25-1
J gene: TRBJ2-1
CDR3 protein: CASVTGQGSNEQFF
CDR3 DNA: TGTGCCAGCGTGACCGGACAGGGCTCCAATGAGCAGTTCTTC

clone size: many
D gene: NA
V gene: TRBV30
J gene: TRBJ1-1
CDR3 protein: CAWSDLRERLPNTEAFF
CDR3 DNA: TGTGCCTGGAGTGACCTCAGGGAGCGCCTCCCGAACACTGAAGCTTTCTTT

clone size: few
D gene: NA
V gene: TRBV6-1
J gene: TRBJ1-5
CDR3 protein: CASSVVGGNQPQHF
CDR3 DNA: TGTGCCAGCAGTGTGGTTGGTGGCAATCAGCCCCAGCATTTT

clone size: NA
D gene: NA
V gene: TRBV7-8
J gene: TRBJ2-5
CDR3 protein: CASSPGVLQETQYF
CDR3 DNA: TGTGCCAGCAGCCCCGGAGTTCTACAAGAGACCCAGTACTTC

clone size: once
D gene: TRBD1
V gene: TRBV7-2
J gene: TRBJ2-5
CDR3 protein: CASNVFRDRRQETQYF
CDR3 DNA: TGTGCCAGCAATGTATTTAGGGACAGGCGCCAAGAGACCCAGTACTTC

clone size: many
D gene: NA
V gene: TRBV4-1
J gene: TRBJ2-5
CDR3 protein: CASSQGRRAIETQYF
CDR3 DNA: TGCGCCAGCAGCCAAGGGAGAAGGGCGATAGAGACCCAGTACTTC

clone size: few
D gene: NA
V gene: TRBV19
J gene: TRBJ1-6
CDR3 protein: CASSSLIAGGSPLHF
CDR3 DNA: TGTGCCAGTAGCAGCCTGATCGCGGGAGGTTCACCCCTCCACTTT

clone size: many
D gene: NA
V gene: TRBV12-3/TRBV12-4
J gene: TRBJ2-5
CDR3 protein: CASKTGTYQETQYF
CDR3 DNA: TGTGCCAGCAAGACCGGGACGTACCAAGAGACCCAGTACTTC

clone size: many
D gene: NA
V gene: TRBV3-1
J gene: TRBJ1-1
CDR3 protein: CASSQDTNTEAFF
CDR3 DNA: TGTGCCAGCAGCCAAGATACGAACACTGAAGCTTTCTTT

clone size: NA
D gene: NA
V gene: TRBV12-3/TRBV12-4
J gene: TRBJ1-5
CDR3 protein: CASSLNLGPQHF
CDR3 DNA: TGTGCCAGCAGTCTGAACCTCGGGCCCCAGCATTTT

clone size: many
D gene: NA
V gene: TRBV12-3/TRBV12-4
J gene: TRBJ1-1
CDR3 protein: CASSYQGPTEAFF
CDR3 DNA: TGTGCCAGCAGTTATCAGGGTCCCACTGAAGCTTTCTTT

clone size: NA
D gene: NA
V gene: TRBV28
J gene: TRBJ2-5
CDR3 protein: CASSKITTGSRQYF
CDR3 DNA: TGTGCCAGCAGCAAAATTACCACAGGGAGTAGGCAGTACTTC

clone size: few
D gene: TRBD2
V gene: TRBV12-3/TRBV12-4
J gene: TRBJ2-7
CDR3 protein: CASKASGHEQYF
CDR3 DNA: TGTGCCAGCAAAGCTAGCGGCCACGAGCAGTACTTC

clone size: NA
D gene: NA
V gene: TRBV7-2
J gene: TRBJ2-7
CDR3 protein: CASSLAPSSLEQYF
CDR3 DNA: TGTGCCAGCAGCTTAGCGCCCTCCTCCCTCGAGCAGTACTTC

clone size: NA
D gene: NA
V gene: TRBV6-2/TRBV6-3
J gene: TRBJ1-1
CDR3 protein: CASSYKEGWGTEAFF
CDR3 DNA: TGTGCCAGCAGTTACAAAGAGGGCTGGGGCACTGAAGCTTTCTTT

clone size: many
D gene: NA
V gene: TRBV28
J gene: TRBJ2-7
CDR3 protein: CASSSIRETYEQYF
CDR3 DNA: TGTGCCAGCAGTTCAATCCGGGAAACCTACGAGCAGTACTTC

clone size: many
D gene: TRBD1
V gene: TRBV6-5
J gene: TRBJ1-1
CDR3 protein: CASSPSDRGRITEAFF
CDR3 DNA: TGTGCCAGCAGTCCCTCGGACAGGGGGCGCATCACTGAAGCTTTCTTT

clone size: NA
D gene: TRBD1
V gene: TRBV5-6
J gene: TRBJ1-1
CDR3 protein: CASSRQGSEAFF
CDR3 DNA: TGTGCCAGCAGCAGACAGGGGTCTGAAGCTTTCTTT

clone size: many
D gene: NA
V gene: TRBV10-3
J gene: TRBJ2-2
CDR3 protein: CAISEETGQTGELFF
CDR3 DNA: TGTGCCATCAGTGAGGAGACAGGACAAACCGGGGAGCTGTTTTTT

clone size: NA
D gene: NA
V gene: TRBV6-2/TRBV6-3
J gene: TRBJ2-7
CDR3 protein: CASRPRSGLRRDEQYF
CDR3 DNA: TGTGCCAGCAGACCAAGGTCGGGGCTAAGGAGGGACGAGCAGTACTTC

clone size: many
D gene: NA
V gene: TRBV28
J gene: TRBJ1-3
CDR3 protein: CASSLSVFSGNTIYF
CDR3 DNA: TGTGCCAGCAGTTTATCGGTCTTCTCTGGAAACACCATATATTTT

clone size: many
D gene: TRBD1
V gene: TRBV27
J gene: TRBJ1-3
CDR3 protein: CASRQSDRGDGNTIYF
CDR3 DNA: TGTGCCAGCCGCCAATCTGACAGGGGCGACGGAAACACCATATATTTT

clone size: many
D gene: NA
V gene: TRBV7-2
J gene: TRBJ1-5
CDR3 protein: CASSSPGLHSPQHF
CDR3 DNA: TGTGCCAGCAGCTCCCCGGGGCTTCACTCGCCCCAGCATTTT

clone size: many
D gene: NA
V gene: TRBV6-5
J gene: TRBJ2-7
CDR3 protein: CASSYSSLGYEQYF
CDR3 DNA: TGTGCCAGCAGTTACTCGAGTTTAGGGTACGAGCAGTACTTC

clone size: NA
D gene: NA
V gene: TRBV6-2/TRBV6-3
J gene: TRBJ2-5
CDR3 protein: CASSRTTGRETQYF
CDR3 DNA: TGTGCCAGCAGCCGCACGACGGGACGAGAGACCCAGTACTTC

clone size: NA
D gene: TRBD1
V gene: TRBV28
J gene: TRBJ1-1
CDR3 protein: CASSIRDRVVKGAFF
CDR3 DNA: TGTGCCAGCAGTATCCGGGACAGGGTTGTTAAAGGAGCTTTCTTT

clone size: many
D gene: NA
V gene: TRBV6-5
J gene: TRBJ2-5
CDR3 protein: CASVTIGSQETQYF
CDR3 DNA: TGTGCCAGCGTCACTATCGGGTCACAGGAGACCCAGTACTTC

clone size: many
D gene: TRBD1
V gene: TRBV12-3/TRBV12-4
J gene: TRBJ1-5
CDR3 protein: CASSRTGVENQPQHF
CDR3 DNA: TGTGCCAGCAGTAGGACAGGGGTGGAAAATCAGCCCCAGCATTTT

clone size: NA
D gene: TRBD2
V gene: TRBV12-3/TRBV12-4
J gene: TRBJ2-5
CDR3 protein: CASSLGGLAKGF
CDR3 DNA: TGTGCCAGCAGTTTAGGTGGACTAGCTAAGGGCTTC

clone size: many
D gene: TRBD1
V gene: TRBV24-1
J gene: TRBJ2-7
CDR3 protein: CATSDGTAVNEQYF
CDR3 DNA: TGTGCCACCAGTGACGGGACAGCCGTTAACGAGCAGTACTTC

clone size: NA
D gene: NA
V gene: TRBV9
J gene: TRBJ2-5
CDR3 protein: CASSVAGSGQETQYF
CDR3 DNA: TGTGCCAGCAGCGTCGCAGGGTCTGGGCAAGAGACCCAGTACTTC

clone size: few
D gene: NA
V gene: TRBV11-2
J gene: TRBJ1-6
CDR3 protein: CASSFRPNDSYNSPLHF
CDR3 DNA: TGTGCCAGCAGCTTTAGACCAAACGACTCCTATAATTCACCCCTCCACTTT

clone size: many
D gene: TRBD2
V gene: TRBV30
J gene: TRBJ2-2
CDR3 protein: CAWSAGTTHTGELFF
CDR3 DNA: TGTGCCTGGAGTGCCGGGACTACTCACACCGGGGAGCTGTTTTTT

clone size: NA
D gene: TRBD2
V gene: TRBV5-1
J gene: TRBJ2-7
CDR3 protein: CASSLDGRSYEQYF
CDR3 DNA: TGCGCCAGCAGCTTGGACGGGAGGAGCTACGAGCAGTACTTC

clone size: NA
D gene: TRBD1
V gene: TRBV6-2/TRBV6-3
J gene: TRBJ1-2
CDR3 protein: CASRGQGRRAGEGYTF
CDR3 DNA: TGTGCCAGCAGGGGACAGGGGAGGAGGGCAGGAGAAGGCTACACCTTC

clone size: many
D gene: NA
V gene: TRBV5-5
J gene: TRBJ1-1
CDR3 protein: CASSLGWKVNTEAFF
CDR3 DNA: TGTGCCAGCAGCTTGGGGTGGAAGGTGAACACTGAAGCTTTCTTT

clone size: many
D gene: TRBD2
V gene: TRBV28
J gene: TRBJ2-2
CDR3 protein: CASSFGKRKAGATGELFF
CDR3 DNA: TGTGCCAGCAGTTTCGGAAAGCGTAAAGCGGGAGCCACCGGGGAGCTGTTTTTT

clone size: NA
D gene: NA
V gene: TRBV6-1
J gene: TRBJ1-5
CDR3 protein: CASSEFRTNQPQHF
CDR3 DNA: TGTGCCAGCAGTGAATTTAGGACCAATCAGCCCCAGCATTTT

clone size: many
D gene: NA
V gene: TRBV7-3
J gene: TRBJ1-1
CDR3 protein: CASSLISWGDTEAFF
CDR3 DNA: TGTGCCAGCAGCTTAATTAGTTGGGGTGACACTGAAGCTTTCTTT